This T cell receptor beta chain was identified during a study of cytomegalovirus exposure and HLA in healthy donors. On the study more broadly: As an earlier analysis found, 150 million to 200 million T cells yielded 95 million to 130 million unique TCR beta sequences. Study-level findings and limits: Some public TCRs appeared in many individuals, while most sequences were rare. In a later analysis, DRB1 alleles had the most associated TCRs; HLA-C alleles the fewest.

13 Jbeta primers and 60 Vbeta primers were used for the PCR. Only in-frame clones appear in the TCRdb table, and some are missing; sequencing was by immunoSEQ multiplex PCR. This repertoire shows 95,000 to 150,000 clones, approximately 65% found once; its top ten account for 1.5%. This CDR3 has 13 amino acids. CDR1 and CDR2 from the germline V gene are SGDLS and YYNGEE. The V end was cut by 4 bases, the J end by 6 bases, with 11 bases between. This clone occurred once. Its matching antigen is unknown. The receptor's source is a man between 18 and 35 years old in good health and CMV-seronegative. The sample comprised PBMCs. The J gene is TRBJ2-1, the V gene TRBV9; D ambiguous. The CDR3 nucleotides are TGTGCCAGCAGCCAAAACCACTTCAATGAGCAGTTCTTC. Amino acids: CASSQNHFNEQFF.